These 2 T cell receptor beta chains were all obtained from the same sample, sequenced in a study of CD8 T cells in Susac syndrome. Reverse transcription used about 0.45 to 1 ug RNA and random hexamers. TCRdb fed the immunoSEQ multiplex PCR reads into MiXCR, producing one record per CDR3 protein. Of hundreds of thousands of distinct CDR3 sequences listed, over 90% were seen once; the top ten hold approximately 0.075%. Sequenced material: CD4+ T cells from PBMCs. The receptors stem from a human donor with multiple sclerosis.

The table lists this clonotype with a count of one. The chain links TRBV10-3 to TRBJ2-7, with D perhaps TRBD1 (5 bases). The CDR3 is made up of 14 amino acids. The V end lost 2 bases, the J end lost 5 bases, and 13 bases lay between the germline ends. CDR1 and CDR2 (germline): ENHRY, SYGVKD. The CDR3 DNA reads TGTGCCATCAGTGAGGGAACACAGGTCGACGAGCAGTACTTC. Its translation: CAISEGTQVDEQYF.

The J gene is TRBJ2-1, the V gene TRBV15; D tentatively fits TRBD1 or TRBD2 (5 bases each). CDR3 size: 14 residues. Trimming left V 3 bases short and J 4 bases short, with 10 bases between. Germline CDR1 is LNHNV and CDR2 is YYDKDF (reference sequence). In DNA form, the CDR3 reads TGTGCCACCAGCAGTTGGGACGGTTACAATGAGCAGTTCTTC. Translated: CATSSWDGYNEQFF.